Listed here are 11 T cell receptor beta chains from one sample, sequenced in a study of blood T cells in healthy people across ages. A second PCR, run for roughly 6 to 11 cycles, used a sample-barcoded 5' primer plus a J-beta primer mix. TCRdb analysed the 5' RACE reads with MiXCR anew, one entry per CDR3 protein. The profile shows some 1.5 million distinct CDR3 sequences, less than 45% of them singletons. Specimen: blood. These receptors all stem from a young woman in good health.

The chain's CDR3 is CASSPRTAGEETQYF. The CDR3 DNA sequence: TGCGCCAGCAGCCCCAGGACAGCGGGAGAAGAGACCCAGTACTTC. The chain recombines TRBV5-1 with TRBJ2-5, with 8 positions matching TRBD2. CDR1 is SGHRS and CDR2 is YFSETQ in the germline V gene. V gave up 4 bases and J gave up 3 bases; unmatched junction bases: 8. This CDR3 has 15 residues.

For this clonotype: This may be a read error: a much more frequent sequence differs by one nucleotide. V is TRBV12-3 or TRBV12-4 and J is TRBJ2-1; D tentatively reads TRBD1 or TRBD2 (5 bases each). There are 16 residues in the CDR3. V lost 2 bases and J 6 bases, leaving 17 bases between the germline ends. Here the CDR3 DNA reads TGTGCCAGCAGTTTAAGGGACCCGGGATCAGCCAATGAGCAGTTCTTC. It is translated as CASSLRDPGSANEQFF.

V gene TRBV7-2 combines with J gene TRBJ2-1, with D tentatively TRBD1 (6 bases). V lost 3 bases and J lost 0, with 15 bases in between. Germline assignment: CDR1 SGHTA and CDR2 FQGNSA. CDR3 size: 17 residues. The CDR3 sequence is CASSFPETGGSYNEQFF. The CDR3 DNA sequence: TGTGCCAGCAGCTTCCCAGAGACAGGTGGCTCCTACAATGAGCAGTTCTTC.

This clonotype was seen only a few times. The chain uses TRBV5-1 and TRBJ2-7, with D perhaps TRBD2 (5 bases). The end of the DNA aligns better with TRBJ2-4, so the J call may be wrong. Germline CDR1 SGHRS, CDR2 YFSETQ. CDR3 size: 12 residues. The DNA for the CDR3 is TGCGCCAGCAGCTCGGAGAGGGACATTCAGTACTTC. As protein: CASSSERDIQYF.

Ten or more counts support this clonotype. The rearrangement uses TRBV20-1 and TRBJ1-1; tentative D call: TRBD1 (6 bases). Trimming took off 5 bases at V and 4 bases at J, with 11 bases between the two ends. Germline lookup yields CDR1 DFQATT and CDR2 SNEGSKA (reference sequence). The CDR3 runs 12 residues. CDR3 coding DNA: TGCAGTGCTCCACAGGGTTTCACTGAAGCTTTCTTT. This gives the protein CSAPQGFTEAFF.

This clonotype has a handful of counts. The V call is TRBV6-5, the J call TRBJ2-7; TRBD1 is a possible D gene (6 bases). Trimming took off 8 bases at V and 3 bases at J, with 14 bases between the two ends. The CDR3 loop spans 13 amino acids. CDR1 and CDR2 (germline): MNHEY, SVGAGI. CDR3 DNA sequence: TGTGCCAGCGGCGAGGGGGAGTACTACGAGCAGTACTTC. This codes for CASGEGEYYEQYF.

This clonotype was observed a few times. The chain joins TRBV6-5 to TRBJ2-7; a possible D gene is TRBD1 (5 bases). Germline values: CDR1 MNHEY, CDR2 SVGAGI. The V end was cut by 2 bases, the J end by 2 bases, with 10 bases between. This CDR3 spans 14 amino acids. Here the CDR3 DNA reads TGTGCCAGCAGTTACGATCAGGGAACCTACGAGCAGTACTTC. Translation: CASSYDQGTYEQYF.

This chain uses TRBV28 with TRBJ1-2, with D uncertain. Germline values: CDR1 MDHEN, CDR2 SYDVKM. The ends were cut back, 6 bases at V and 0 bases at J, with 14 bases in the middle. The CDR3 consists of 15 residues. CDR3 protein: CASRVLDGTNYGYTF. As DNA, the CDR3 is TGTGCCAGCAGGGTCTTGGACGGGACTAACTATGGCTACACCTTC.

This clonotype has only a few counts. This rearrangement joins TRBV4-3 to TRBJ2-3; 12 nucleotides match TRBD2. Germline lookup yields CDR1 LGHNA and CDR2 YSLEER. The CDR3 contains 16 residues. V shed 1 base, J shed 5 bases, and the junction held 4 bases outside the gene matches. In DNA form, the CDR3 reads TGCGCCAGCAGCCAAGGACTAGCGGGAGTCGTAGATACGCAGTATTTT. Protein sequence: CASSQGLAGVVDTQYF.

This sequence joins TRBV7-2 and TRBJ1-1, with D possibly matching TRBD1 (6 bases). The germline gives CDR1 SGHTA, CDR2 FQGNSA. This CDR3 has 15 amino acids. With 5 bases removed from V and 5 bases from J, the gap between germline ends came to 18 bases. The CDR3 is CASSEADSAVTEAFF. In nucleotides, the CDR3 is TGTGCCAGCAGCGAGGCGGACAGTGCTGTAACTGAAGCTTTCTTT.

This clonotype was seen repeatedly, ten times or more. The chain links TRBV7-9 to TRBJ2-1, with D unclear. The germline V gene has CDR1 SEHNR and CDR2 FQNEAQ (reference sequence). The CDR3 extends over 13 amino acids. Trimming took off 5 bases at V and 4 bases at J, with 9 bases between the two ends. The CDR3 bases are TGTGCCAGCAGCGTAGACACGTACAATGAGCAGTTCTTC. Its translation: CASSVDTYNEQFF.